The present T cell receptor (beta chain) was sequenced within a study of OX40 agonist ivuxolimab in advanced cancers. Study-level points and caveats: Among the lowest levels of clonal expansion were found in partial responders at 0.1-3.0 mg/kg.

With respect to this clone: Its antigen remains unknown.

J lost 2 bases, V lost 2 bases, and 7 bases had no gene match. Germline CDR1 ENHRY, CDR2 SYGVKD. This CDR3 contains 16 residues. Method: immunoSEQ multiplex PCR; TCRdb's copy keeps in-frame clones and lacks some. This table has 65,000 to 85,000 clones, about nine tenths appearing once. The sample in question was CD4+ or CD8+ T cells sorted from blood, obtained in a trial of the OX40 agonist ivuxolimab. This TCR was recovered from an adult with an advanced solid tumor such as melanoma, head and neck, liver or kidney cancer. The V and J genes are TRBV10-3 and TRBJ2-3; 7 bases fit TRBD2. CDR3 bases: TGTGCCATCAGTGAGGTCAAGCGGGGATTCACAGATACGCAGTATTTT. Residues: CAISEVKRGFTDTQYF.